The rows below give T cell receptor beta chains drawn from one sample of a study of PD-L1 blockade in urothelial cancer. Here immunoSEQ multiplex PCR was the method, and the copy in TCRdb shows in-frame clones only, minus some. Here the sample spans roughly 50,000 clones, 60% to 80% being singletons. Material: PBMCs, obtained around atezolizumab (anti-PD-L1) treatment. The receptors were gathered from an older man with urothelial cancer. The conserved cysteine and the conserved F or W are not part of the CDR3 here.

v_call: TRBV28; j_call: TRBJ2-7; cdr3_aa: ASSQPGQAYEQY
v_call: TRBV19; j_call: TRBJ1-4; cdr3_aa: ASSTPGQGDEKLF
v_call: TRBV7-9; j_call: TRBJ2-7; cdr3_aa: ASSLGRSSYEQY
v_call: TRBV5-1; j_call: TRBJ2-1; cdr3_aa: ASSLNGLAGEQF
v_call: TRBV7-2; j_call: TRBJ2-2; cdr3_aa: ASSSLAGGPGELF
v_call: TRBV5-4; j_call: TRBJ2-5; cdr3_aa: ASSLSGGSSETQY
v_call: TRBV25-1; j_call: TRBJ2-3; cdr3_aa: ASSSTGTDTQY
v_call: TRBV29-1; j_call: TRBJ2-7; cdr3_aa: SVEAQGQGSPYEQY
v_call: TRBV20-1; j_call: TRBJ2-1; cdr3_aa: SAGRRDEQF
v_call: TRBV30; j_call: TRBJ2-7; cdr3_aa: AWSPRTSGGAPSYEQY
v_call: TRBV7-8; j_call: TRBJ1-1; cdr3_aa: ASRTNAGGMNTEAF
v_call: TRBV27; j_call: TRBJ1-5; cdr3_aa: ASSPVGSAPQPQH
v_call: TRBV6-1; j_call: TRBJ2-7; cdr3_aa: ASSAWTGPYEQY
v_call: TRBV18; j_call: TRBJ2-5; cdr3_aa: ASSLQVIQETQY
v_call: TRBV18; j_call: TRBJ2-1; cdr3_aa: ASSPLAGAYNEQF
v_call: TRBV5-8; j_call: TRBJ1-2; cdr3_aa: ASSADWQGSNYGYT
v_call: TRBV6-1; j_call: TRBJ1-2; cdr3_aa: ASSEAGGQLYGYT
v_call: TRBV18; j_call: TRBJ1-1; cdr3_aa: ASSSAGGSWTEAF
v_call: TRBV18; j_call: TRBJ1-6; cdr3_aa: ASSQEPSFEVGPLH
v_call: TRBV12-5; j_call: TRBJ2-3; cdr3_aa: ASGLYGDSDTQY
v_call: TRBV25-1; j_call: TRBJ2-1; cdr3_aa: ASSEWGGGAPEQF
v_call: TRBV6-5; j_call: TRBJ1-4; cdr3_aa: ASSNADSNEKLF
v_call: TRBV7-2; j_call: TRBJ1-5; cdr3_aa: ASSPALSVGNQPQH
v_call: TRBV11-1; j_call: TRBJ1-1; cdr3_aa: ASSLGGDTEAF
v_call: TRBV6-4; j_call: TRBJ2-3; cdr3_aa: ASSPSGGATDTQY
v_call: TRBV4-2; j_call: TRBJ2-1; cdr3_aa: ASSQLAGGLDEQF
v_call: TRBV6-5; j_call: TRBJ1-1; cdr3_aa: ASREQGAGSTEAF
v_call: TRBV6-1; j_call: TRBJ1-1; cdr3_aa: ASSEGGAVTEAF
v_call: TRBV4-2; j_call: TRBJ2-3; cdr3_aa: ASSQGAGQDTQY
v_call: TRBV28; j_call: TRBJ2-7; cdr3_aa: ASSSNSYEQY
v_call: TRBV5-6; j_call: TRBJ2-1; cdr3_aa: ASSWGLAGGPYNEQF
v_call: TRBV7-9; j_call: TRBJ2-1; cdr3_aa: ASNLLAGVNEQF
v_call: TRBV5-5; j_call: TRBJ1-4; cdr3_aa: ASSLVDAKQEKLF
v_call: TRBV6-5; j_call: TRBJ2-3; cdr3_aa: ASSSRRADTQY
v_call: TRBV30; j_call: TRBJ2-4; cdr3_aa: AWSGGGRKAKNIQY
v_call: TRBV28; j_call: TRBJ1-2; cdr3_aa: ASRRGQGPQLPSPT
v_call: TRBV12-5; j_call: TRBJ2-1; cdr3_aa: ASAIQTGRSYNEQF